A single sample gave rise to the 7 T cell receptor beta chains below, sequenced in a study of beta chain features in type 1 diabetes. Reverse transcription of all isolated RNA meant that expressed TCRB transcripts were sequenced. Produced via immunoSEQ multiplex PCR; TCRdb's table is partial and in-frame only. Seen here are 130,000 to 150,000 clones, 9.2% observed once, and the top ten hold roughly 0.7%. Input material: central memory CD4+ T cells from blood. These receptors were collected from a man aged 18 to 30 in good health.

The chain has TRBV7-9 and TRBJ2-3; the D is unclear. The germline V gene has CDR1 SEHNR and CDR2 FQNEAQ (reference sequence). Deletions cut 4 bases from V and 2 bases from J, with 10 bases between. CDR3 length equals 14 residues. DNA of the CDR3: TGTGCCAGCAGCTCCAGAGCGAACACAGATACGCAGTATTTT. Protein: CASSSRANTDTQYF.

CDR3 sequence reads: CASSDPGGPKDEQFF. DNA of the CDR3: TGTGCCAGCAGTGACCCGGGGGGGCCGAAGGATGAGCAGTTCTTC. This rearrangement joins TRBV25-1 to TRBJ2-1, with 8 positions matching TRBD2. Germline assignment: CDR1 MGHDK and CDR2 SYGVNS. The CDR3 sequence is 15 residues long. V was clipped by 3 bases and J by 8 bases; unmatched bases: 9.

This chain links TRBV14 with TRBJ2-3; no clear D. V was shortened by 5 bases and J by 6 bases, with 6 bases between the two germline ends. The CDR3 has 11 residues. Germline CDR1 SGHDN, CDR2 FVKESK. CDR3 in amino acids: CASSKEDTQYF. CDR3 sequence (DNA): TGTGCCAGCAGCAAGGAGGATACGCAGTATTTT.

The chain has TRBV2 and TRBJ1-4, with D unresolved. The CDR3 is 15 amino acids. Germline V gene sequence: CDR1 SNHLY, CDR2 FYNNEI. The germline V and J ends were trimmed by 7 bases and 1 base, with 13 bases remaining between them. The CDR3 sequence: CASNRERGTNEKLFF. The CDR3 DNA is TGTGCCAGCAATAGAGAACGGGGAACTAATGAAAAACTGTTTTTT. The full variable domain, rest sourced from reference TRBV2 and TRBJ1-4, is EPEVTQTPSHQVTQMGQEVILRCVPISNHLYFYWYRQILGQKVEFLVSFYNNEISEKSEIFDDQFSVERPDGSNFTLKIRSTKLEDSAMYFCASNRERGTNEKLFFGSGTQLSVL.

This clone was seen a few times. V is TRBV28 and J is TRBJ2-5; 8 positions agree with TRBD1. V was clipped by 9 bases and J by 4 bases; unmatched bases: 10. Germline V lookup: CDR1 MDHEN, CDR2 SYDVKM. CDR3 size: 14 residues. CDR3 nucleotide sequence: TGTGCCAGTTTGGACAGGGTGAATCGAGAGACCCAGTACTTC. As protein: CASLDRVNRETQYF.

This clone turned up a few times. The chain carries TRBV19 and TRBJ1-1, with 9 bases identical to TRBD1. The V gene's germline CDR1 is LNHDA and CDR2 SQIVND (reference sequence). Losses at the gene ends were 6 bases for V and 10 bases for J; bases not matched to a gene: 3. The CDR3 contains 11 residues. The CDR3 here is CASRDRGSAFF. CDR3 in DNA: TGTGCCAGTAGGGACAGGGGATCAGCTTTCTTT.

This clone was detected only a few times. This chain joins TRBV18 and TRBJ1-6; 9 positions match TRBD1. The CDR3 has 14 amino acids. After removal of 4 bases from V and 10 bases from J, the junction contained 5 bases not matched to a gene. Per germline, CDR1 KGHSH and CDR2 LQKENI. The CDR3 coding sequence is TGTGCCAGCTCACAGACAGGGGGGTTCTCACCCCTCCACTTT. Protein product: CASSQTGGFSPLHF.